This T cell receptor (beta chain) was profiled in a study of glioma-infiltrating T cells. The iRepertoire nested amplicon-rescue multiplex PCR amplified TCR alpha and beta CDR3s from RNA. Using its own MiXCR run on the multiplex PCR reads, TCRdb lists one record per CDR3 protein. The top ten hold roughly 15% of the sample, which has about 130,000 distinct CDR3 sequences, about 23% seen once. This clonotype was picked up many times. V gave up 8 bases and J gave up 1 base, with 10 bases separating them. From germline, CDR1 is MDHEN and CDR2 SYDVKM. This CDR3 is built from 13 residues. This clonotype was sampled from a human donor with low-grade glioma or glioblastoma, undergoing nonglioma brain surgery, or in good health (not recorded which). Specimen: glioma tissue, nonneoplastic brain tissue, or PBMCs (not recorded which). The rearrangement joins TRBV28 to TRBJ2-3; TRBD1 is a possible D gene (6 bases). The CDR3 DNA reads TGTGCCAGCTTTAGGACAGGCACAGATACGCAGTATTTT. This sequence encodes CASFRTGTDTQYF.